Given below is one TCR beta chain in context. In the original processing: Reference gene primer amplification gave nucleated cell count estimates. Clones were read by immunoSEQ multiplex PCR, and TCRdb kept only the in-frame ones, dropping some. D and trimming were read from the DNA, whereas the V and J calls and clone size are those reported in that table. This sample carries more than 60,000 clones, around 89% of them seen once, and the ten largest clones take approximately 5.8%. CDR1 and CDR2 (germline): LNHDA, SQIVND (reference sequence). Trimming left V 4 bases short and J 8 bases short, with 17 bases between. The CDR3 runs to 14 residues. This record comes from a study of blood T cell repertoires in COVID-19. Across the study: Material from acute and convalescent COVID-19 was sourced from the United States, Italy and Spain. The cDNA or gDNA used as material had been derived from T cells, B-cell-depleted T cells, or PBMCs.

The chain joins TRBV19 to TRBJ1-2; weak D call: TRBD1 (5 bases). The sequenced sample was peripheral blood. The TCR sequence derives from a man aged 50 to 60 with acute or convalescent COVID-19. The CDR3 loop is CASSTPVGGGGYTF. CDR3 bases: TGTGCCAGTAGTACCCCTGTGGGTGGGGGGGGCTACACCTTC.